One and the same sample provided the 32 T cell receptor beta chains below, sequenced in a study of OX40 agonist ivuxolimab in advanced cancers. The data were produced by immunoSEQ multiplex PCR, yet TCRdb's version contains in-frame clones alone and is incomplete. The sample consists of some 82,000 clones, about 94% of them appearing once. The starting material was CD4+ or CD8+ T cells sorted from blood, obtained in a trial of the OX40 agonist ivuxolimab. The receptors here all came from an adult with an advanced solid tumor such as melanoma, head and neck, liver or kidney cancer.

The chain is built from TRBV19 and TRBJ2-7; D gene uncertain. The CDR3 extends over 14 amino acids. The germline V and J ends were trimmed by 5 bases and 0 bases, with 11 bases remaining between them. Germline CDR1 LNHDA, CDR2 SQIVND (reference sequence). CDR3 region: CASSPFWGSYEQYF. CDR3 in DNA: TGTGCCAGTAGTCCTTTTTGGGGCTCCTACGAGCAGTACTTC.

This rearrangement joins TRBV7-3 to TRBJ2-5; D not certain. The V gene's germline CDR1 is SGHTA and CDR2 FQGTGA. Trimming shortened V by 5 bases and J by 3 bases, and 10 bases separated the two germline ends. The CDR3 covers 13 residues. For the CDR3, the DNA is TGTGCCAGCAGCGTTCCTTCTAAAGAGACCCAGTACTTC. It yields the protein CASSVPSKETQYF. Combining the CDR3 with reference TRBV7-3 and TRBJ2-5 gives the whole variable domain GAGVSQTPSNKVTEKGKYVELRCDPISGHTALYWYRQSLGQGPEFLIYFQGTGAADDSGLPNDRFFAVRPEGSVSTLKIQRTERGDSAVYLCASSVPSKETQYFGPGTRLLVL.

The V and J genes are TRBV15 and TRBJ2-7; 12 positions match TRBD2. The CDR3 sequence is 18 residues long. V was pared by 3 bases and J by 2 bases, with 11 bases of the junction left unmatched. The germline CDR1 and CDR2 sequences are LNHNV and YYDKDF (reference sequence). The CDR3 region is CATSSARVGLAGTYEQYF. The CDR3 coding sequence is TGTGCCACCAGCAGCGCCCGGGTAGGACTAGCGGGAACCTACGAGCAGTACTTC.

The chain combines TRBV7-9 with TRBJ2-2; TRBD1 might be the D (6 bases). The CDR3 covers 17 residues. Trimming removed 2 bases at V and 4 bases at J, with 17 bases between. The germline V gene encodes CDR1 SEHNR and CDR2 FQNEAQ (reference sequence). CDR3 sequence reads: CASSLSRARQATGELFF. The CDR3 nucleotides are TGTGCCAGCAGCTTATCTAGGGCCAGACAGGCCACCGGGGAGCTGTTTTTT. The complete variable domain, with remaining parts taken from reference TRBV7-9 and TRBJ2-2, reads DTGVSQNPRHKITKRGQNVTFRCDPISEHNRLYWYRQTLGQGPEFLTYFQNEAQLEKSRLLSDRFSAERPKGSFSTLEIQRTEQGDSAMYLCASSLSRARQATGELFFGEGSRLTVL.

In DNA, the CDR3 is TGTGCCAGCAGCTTAAAGAAGGCTTCAGGTGATACGCAGTATTTT. This translates into CASSLKKASGDTQYF. The chain is built from TRBV7-2 and TRBJ2-3; no definite D call. The ends were cut back, 2 bases at V and 6 bases at J, with 15 bases in the middle. The CDR3 totals 15 residues. Per germline, CDR1 SGHTA and CDR2 FQGNSA. Using reference TRBV7-2 and TRBJ2-3 for the parts outside the CDR3, the full variable domain is GAGVSQSPSNKVTEKGKDVELRCDPISGHTALYWYRQSLGQGLEFLIYFQGNSAPDKSGLPSDRFSAERTGGSVSTLTIQRTQQEDSAVYLCASSLKKASGDTQYFGPGTRLTVL.

The chain joins TRBV12-5 to TRBJ2-7, with a possible D match to TRBD1 (5 bases). The CDR3 length is 12 residues. In germline, CDR1 is LGHNT, CDR2 FRNRAP. V gave up 6 bases and J gave up 2 bases, with 8 bases separating them. CDR3 in amino acids: CASGSDTYEQYF. Written as DNA, the CDR3 is TGTGCTAGTGGCTCGGACACCTACGAGCAGTACTTC.

This CDR3 reads CASSESPYPGNEQFF. Here the CDR3 DNA reads TGTGCCAGCAGTGAAAGTCCCTACCCAGGGAATGAGCAGTTCTTC. The chain couples TRBV6-1 to TRBJ2-1; a weak D match, TRBD1 (5 bases). The CDR3 loop spans 15 amino acids. Trimming removed 2 bases at V and 7 bases at J, with 15 bases between. The germline V gene encodes CDR1 MNHNS and CDR2 SASEGT.

The V gene is TRBV30, the J gene TRBJ2-2; tentative D call: TRBD2 (6 bases). This CDR3 has 17 residues. Germline-derived CDR1 and CDR2 are GTSNPN and SVGIG (reference sequence). Trimming removed 1 base at V and 0 bases at J, with 15 bases between. Written as DNA, the CDR3 is TGTGCCTGGAGTGAGGGACTGACGTTCGCGAACACCGGGGAGCTGTTTTTT. This translates into CAWSEGLTFANTGELFF.

J is TRBJ2-7 and V is TRBV6-5, with 8 bases that match TRBD1. Unmatched junction bases numbered 5, after V lost 6 bases and J lost 1 base. Germline CDR1 reads MNHEY; CDR2 reads SVGAGI. This CDR3 contains 14 residues. CDR3 sequence: CASRETGGSYEQYF. CDR3 bases: TGTGCCAGCAGGGAAACAGGGGGGTCCTACGAGCAGTACTTC.

The chain carries TRBV7-9 and TRBJ2-5, with a possible D match to TRBD2 (7 bases). CDR3 length: 15 residues. Trimming cost V 4 bases and J 5 bases, with 17 bases left between them. Germline V gene data show CDR1 as SEHNR and CDR2 as FQNEAQ (reference sequence). CDR3 in amino acids: CASSSLTAGAETQYF. In nucleotides, the CDR3 is TGTGCCAGCAGCTCCTTGACTGCGGGGGCTGAGACCCAGTACTTC.

The chain combines TRBV4-3 with TRBJ2-7, with TRBD2 matching over 8 bases. V shed 3 bases, J shed 5 bases, and the junction held 9 bases outside the gene matches. The CDR3 extends over 15 amino acids. Germline V gives CDR1 LGHNA, CDR2 YSLEER. The CDR3 spells CASSHREGRYNEQYF. CDR3 bases: TGCGCCAGCAGCCATCGGGAGGGCCGTTATAACGAGCAGTACTTC.

The chain combines TRBV12-5 with TRBJ2-1; 7 positions match TRBD2. Per the germline V gene, CDR1 is LGHNT and CDR2 is FRNRAP. J was trimmed by 0 bases and V by 4 bases; bases with no gene match: 3. This CDR3 is 15 amino acids long. CDR3 in amino acids: CASGSAGNSYNEQFF. The DNA for the CDR3 is TGTGCTAGTGGTTCAGCGGGAAACTCCTACAATGAGCAGTTCTTC.

CDR3 nucleotide sequence: TGTGCCAGCAGTTACTCGACGGGGGGAAAACTGTTTTTT. Translating it yields CASSYSTGGKLFF. The J gene is TRBJ1-4, the V gene TRBV6-5; D perhaps matches TRBD1 (5 bases). CDR1 is MNHEY, CDR2 SVGAGI, per germline. V was trimmed by 0 bases and J by 10 bases, leaving 9 bases between them. The CDR3 totals 13 residues.

The chain combines TRBV9 with TRBJ2-1; 9 bases agree with TRBD2. V was clipped by 1 base and J by 10 bases; unmatched bases: 6. CDR3 length equals 14 residues. In germline, CDR1 is SGDLS, CDR2 YYNGEE. CDR3 sequence: CASSVFFAGGEQFF. CDR3 nucleotides: TGTGCCAGCAGCGTATTCTTTGCGGGAGGGGAGCAGTTCTTC.

To note about this clone: Additional DNA sequences in this sample encode the identical CDR3. The chain uses TRBV9 and TRBJ2-7, with D maybe TRBD1 (6 bases). V was cut by 0 bases and J by 0 bases, with 10 bases left in between. The CDR3 is 15 residues long. Looked up from germline, CDR1 is SGDLS and CDR2 is YYNGEE. CDR3 in amino acids: CASSVGGQGSYEQYF. CDR3 nucleotide sequence: TGTGCCAGCAGCGTAGGGGGACAAGGCTCCTACGAGCAGTACTTC. The whole variable domain, filled in from reference TRBV9 and TRBJ2-7, reads DSGVTQTPKHLITATGQRVTLRCSPRSGDLSVYWYQQSLDQGLQFLIQYYNGEERAKGNILERFSAQQFPDLHSELNLSSLELGDSALYFCASSVGGQGSYEQYFGPGTRLTVT.

V gene TRBV14 combines with J gene TRBJ2-7, with 8 bases identical to TRBD1. CDR3 length: 13 amino acids. V shed 4 bases, J shed 6 bases, and the junction held 5 bases outside the gene matches. Per the germline V gene, CDR1 is SGHDN and CDR2 is FVKESK. CDR3 amino acids: CASSPWTGREQYF. CDR3 nucleotides: TGTGCCAGCAGCCCCTGGACAGGGCGCGAGCAGTACTTC.

The V and J genes are TRBV19 and TRBJ1-2; D may be TRBD1 (5 bases). The CDR3 extends over 15 amino acids. Germline values: CDR1 LNHDA, CDR2 SQIVND (reference sequence). Between the trimmed V and J ends, which lost 0 bases and 5 bases, there was a span of 13 bases. CDR3 bases: TGTGCCAGTAGTATAGAGCACGGCAGGACATATGGCTACACCTTC. Translating it yields CASSIEHGRTYGYTF. The variable domain in full, completed from reference TRBV19 and TRBJ1-2, reads DGGITQSPKYLFRKEGQNVTLSCEQNLNHDAMYWYRQDPGQGLRLIYYSQIVNDFQKGDIAEGYSVSREKKESFPLTVTSAQKNPTAFYLCASSIEHGRTYGYTFGSGTRLTVV.

J is TRBJ1-4 and V is TRBV19; D remains unclear. Germline V gene lookup returns CDR1 LNHDA and CDR2 SQIVND (reference sequence). There are 17 residues in the CDR3. V dropped 2 bases and J dropped 0 bases, with 13 bases sitting between them. The CDR3 protein is CASSIFFGDTTNEKLFF. The CDR3 region has the DNA TGTGCCAGTAGTATATTTTTTGGGGATACAACTAATGAAAAACTGTTTTTT.

This clone was seen a single time. V and J are TRBV6-1 and TRBJ1-5; D might be TRBD1 (5 bases). The CDR3 is 15 amino acids. Germline V lookup: CDR1 MNHNS, CDR2 SASEGT. The V gene lost 7 bases and the J gene lost 8 bases, with 21 bases spanning the gap. The CDR3 DNA follows: TGTGCCAGCACCTTAGGAGGGGCTTCCGCAGAGCCCCAGCATTTT. Its translation is CASTLGGASAEPQHF.

This chain links TRBV9 with TRBJ1-1, with a tentative D call TRBD1 (6 bases). From germline, CDR1 is SGDLS and CDR2 YYNGEE. Trimming cost V 0 bases and J 5 bases, with 8 bases left between them. CDR3 length: 13 amino acids. This chain's CDR3 is CASSVAGTTEAFF. As DNA, the CDR3 is TGTGCCAGCAGCGTAGCAGGGACAACTGAAGCTTTCTTT.

The chain uses TRBV7-2 and TRBJ2-7; TRBD2 matches at 9 bases. CDR1 SGHTA and CDR2 FQGNSA come from the germline V gene. Trimming took 1 base from V and 1 from J; bases not matched to a gene: 2. There are 15 residues in the CDR3. CDR3 in DNA: TGTGCCAGCAGCTTAGGCGGGAGGGTTTCCTACGAGCAGTACTTC. Translation: CASSLGGRVSYEQYF.

The genes are TRBV19 and TRBJ2-7, with D uncertain. Germline CDR1 is LNHDA and CDR2 is SQIVND (reference sequence). There are 14 residues in the CDR3. The ends were cut back, 5 bases at V and 1 base at J, with 12 bases in the middle. The CDR3 region has the DNA TGTGCCAGTAGTCCGGCCGTCTCGTCCTACGAGCAGTACTTC. This codes for CASSPAVSSYEQYF.

V is TRBV7-3 and J is TRBJ1-1; tentatively, D is TRBD1 (6 bases). V was pared by 3 bases and J by 1 base, with 9 bases between. Looked up from germline, CDR1 is SGHTA and CDR2 is FQGTGA. The CDR3 runs to 14 residues. The CDR3 protein is CASSFRTANTEAFF. The CDR3 bases are TGTGCCAGCAGCTTTCGGACAGCGAACACTGAAGCTTTCTTT. Filled out from reference TRBV7-3 and TRBJ1-1, the complete variable domain reads GAGVSQTPSNKVTEKGKYVELRCDPISGHTALYWYRQSLGQGPEFLIYFQGTGAADDSGLPNDRFFAVRPEGSVSTLKIQRTERGDSAVYLCASSFRTANTEAFFGQGTRLTVV.

This sequence joins TRBV27 and TRBJ2-4, with D tentatively TRBD1 (5 bases). Germline lookup yields CDR1 MNHEY and CDR2 SMNVEV (reference sequence). Trimming cost V 1 base and J 8 bases, with 12 bases left between them. This CDR3 has 14 amino acids. CDR3 DNA: TGTGCCAGCAGTTTATATAGGGTAGGGGACATTCAGTACTTC. It encodes CASSLYRVGDIQYF.

This clone was counted between two and nine times. The DNA of the CDR3 is TGTGCCAGCAGCTTTACCGGACAGGGTACATACGAGCAGTACTTC. It translates to CASSFTGQGTYEQYF. The rearrangement uses TRBV7-9 and TRBJ2-7; TRBD1 aligns across 8 bases. The V gene end was trimmed by 3 bases and the J gene end by 4 bases; junction bases not matched to a gene: 8. The CDR3 has 15 amino acids. Germline V gives CDR1 SEHNR, CDR2 FQNEAQ (reference sequence).

The chain has TRBV29-1 and TRBJ2-3, with 10 bases aligning to TRBD1. CDR1 is SQVTM and CDR2 is ANQGSEA in the germline V gene. V trimming: 7 bases; J trimming: 2 bases; junction bases outside the gene matches: 12. The CDR3 spans 16 residues. As DNA, the CDR3 is TGCAGCGCCGGACCTGGGACAGGGGACCTCACAGATACGCAGTATTTT. Its protein is CSAGPGTGDLTDTQYF.

V is TRBV6-5 and J is TRBJ2-5, with 11 bases fitting TRBD1. CDR1 is MNHEY, CDR2 SVGAGI, per germline. Unmatched junction bases numbered 1, after V lost 6 bases and J lost 4 bases. The CDR3 spans 13 residues. The DNA of the CDR3 is TGTGCCAGCAGCGGGACAGGGGGAGAGACCCAGTACTTC. Translation gives CASSGTGGETQYF.

The chain's CDR3 is CASSPSGPDYNEQFF. CDR3 nucleotides: TGTGCCAGCAGTCCCTCGGGACCAGATTACAATGAGCAGTTCTTC. This chain joins TRBV27 and TRBJ2-1, with D perhaps given as TRBD1 or TRBD2 (5 bases each). Germline loops: CDR1 MNHEY, CDR2 SMNVEV (reference sequence). The CDR3 loop spans 15 amino acids. The V end was cut by 5 bases, the J end by 4 bases, with 15 bases between.

This chain uses TRBV5-4 with TRBJ1-5; unclear D gene. Trimming left V 4 bases short and J 4 bases short, with 6 bases between. Germline loops: CDR1 SGHNT, CDR2 YYREEE (reference sequence). The CDR3 totals 12 residues. CDR3 region: CASSVMNQPQHF. CDR3 in DNA: TGTGCCAGCAGCGTTATGAATCAGCCCCAGCATTTT.

The chain carries TRBV4-3 and TRBJ2-5; possibly TRBD2 for D (5 bases). CDR3 length equals 14 residues. The V gene lost 1 base and the J gene lost 4 bases, with 10 bases spanning the gap. The germline CDR1 and CDR2 sequences are LGHNA and YSLEER. The chain's CDR3 is CASSQGVGGETQYF. For the CDR3, the DNA is TGCGCCAGCAGCCAAGGTGTTGGAGGAGAGACCCAGTACTTC.

The V and J genes are TRBV7-9 and TRBJ2-1; TRBD2 agrees at 12 bases. V shed 2 bases, J shed 9 bases, and the junction held 14 bases outside the gene matches. There are 18 residues in the CDR3. CDR1 SEHNR and CDR2 FQNEAQ come from the germline V gene (reference sequence). The CDR3 sequence: CASSLRVTSGSPPTEQFF. The DNA for the CDR3 is TGTGCCAGCAGCTTACGTGTGACTAGCGGGAGCCCTCCTACTGAGCAGTTCTTC.

The CDR3 region is CASSFGPGTGFNEQFF. The CDR3 DNA is TGTGCCAGCAGCTTTGGTCCCGGGACTGGCTTCAATGAGCAGTTCTTC. This chain joins TRBV7-8 and TRBJ2-1; possibly TRBD2 for D (6 bases). Trimming removed 3 bases from V and 6 bases from J, with 18 bases in between. This CDR3 spans 16 amino acids. Germline values: CDR1 SGHVS, CDR2 FQNEAQ. Full variable domain (remainder filled in from reference TRBV7-8 and TRBJ2-1): GAGVSQSPRYKVAKRGQDVALRCDPISGHVSLFWYQQALGQGPEFLTYFQNEAQLDKSGLPSDRFFAERPEGSVSTLKIQRTQQEDSAVYLCASSFGPGTGFNEQFFGPGTRLTVL.